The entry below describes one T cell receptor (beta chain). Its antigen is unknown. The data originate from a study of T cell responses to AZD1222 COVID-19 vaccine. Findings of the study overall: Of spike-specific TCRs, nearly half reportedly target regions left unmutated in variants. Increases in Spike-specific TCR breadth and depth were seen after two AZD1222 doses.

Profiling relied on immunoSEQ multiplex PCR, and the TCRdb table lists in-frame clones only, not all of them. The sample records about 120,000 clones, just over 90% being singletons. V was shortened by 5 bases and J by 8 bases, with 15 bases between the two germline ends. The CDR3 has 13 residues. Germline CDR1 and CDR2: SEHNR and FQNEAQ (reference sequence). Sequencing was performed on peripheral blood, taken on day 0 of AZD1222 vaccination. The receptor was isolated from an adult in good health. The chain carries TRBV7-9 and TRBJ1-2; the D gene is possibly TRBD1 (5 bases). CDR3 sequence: CASSPLAGGGYTF. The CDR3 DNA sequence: TGTGCCAGCAGCCCTCTCGCGGGGGGAGGCTACACCTTC.